These 23 T cell receptor beta chains came from one sample sequenced in a study of shared clonotypes between healthy human individuals. Here immunoSEQ multiplex PCR was the method, and the copy in TCRdb shows in-frame clones only, minus some. The data hold fewer than 400,000 clones, with around 67% observed a single time. The sequencing input was memory CD4+ T cells sorted from blood. Subset given: CD45RA-negative fraction. The receptors originated from a man between 25 and 39 years old in good health.

The genes are TRBV7-2 and TRBJ2-1; D is unclear. The CDR3 totals 13 residues. V was clipped by 3 bases and J by 5 bases, with 8 bases between them. Germline loops: CDR1 SGHTA, CDR2 FQGNSA. The CDR3 DNA reads as TGTGCCAGCAGCTTCTCTCAGAACAATGAGCAGTTCTTC. It translates to CASSFSQNNEQFF.

The V and J genes are TRBV14 and TRBJ1-3; the D is unclear. The germline V gene has CDR1 SGHDN and CDR2 FVKESK. The CDR3 has 15 residues. Trimming shortened V by 4 bases and J by 0 bases, and 10 bases separated the two germline ends. The DNA of the CDR3 is TGTGCCAGCAGCCGAGACGGAATCTCTGGAAACACCATATATTTT. Protein product: CASSRDGISGNTIYF.

V and J are TRBV2 and TRBJ1-1; 9 bases agree with TRBD1. The CDR3 runs to 17 residues. Germline V gene sequence: CDR1 SNHLY, CDR2 FYNNEI. V lost 2 bases and J lost 5; bases outside the gene matches: 12. The CDR3 loop is CASSEFGQGQGGTEAFF. In nucleotides, the CDR3 is TGTGCCAGCAGTGAATTTGGACAGGGGCAAGGGGGTACTGAAGCTTTCTTT.

The chain has TRBV7-2 and TRBJ2-5; TRBD1 might be the D (6 bases). CDR1 and CDR2 (germline): SGHTA, FQGNSA. The CDR3 runs to 15 residues. Trimming cost V 4 bases and J 5 bases, with 17 bases left between them. The CDR3 protein is CASSSYRVLLETQYF. The CDR3 nucleotides read TGTGCCAGCAGCTCGTACAGGGTATTGTTGGAGACCCAGTACTTC. Full variable domain (remainder filled in from reference TRBV7-2 and TRBJ2-5): GAGVSQSPSNKVTEKGKDVELRCDPISGHTALYWYRQSLGQGLEFLIYFQGNSAPDKSGLPSDRFSAERTGGSVSTLTIQRTQQEDSAVYLCASSSYRVLLETQYFGPGTRLLVL.

The J gene is TRBJ2-5, the V gene TRBV2; D not certain. The CDR3 length is 12 residues. V was shortened by 6 bases and J by 4 bases, with 9 bases between the two germline ends. The germline CDR1 and CDR2 sequences are SNHLY and FYNNEI. CDR3 sequence reads: CASRGFGETQYF. The CDR3 DNA reads as TGTGCCAGCAGAGGGTTCGGAGAGACCCAGTACTTC.

The chain joins TRBV5-4 to TRBJ1-3; D perhaps matches TRBD1 (6 bases). CDR1 is SGHNT, CDR2 YYREEE, per germline (reference sequence). V lost 4 bases, J lost 0 bases, and 14 bases lay in between. This CDR3 region has 16 residues. The CDR3 DNA follows: TGTGCCAGCAGCATGGCCGGGACAAGCTCTGGAAACACCATATATTTT. Protein product: CASSMAGTSSGNTIYF.

About this clone: Other DNA sequences in this sample translate to the same CDR3. This chain connects TRBV5-1 to TRBJ2-2; 7 bases are a match to TRBD2. J was trimmed by 1 base and V by 5 bases; bases with no gene match: 2. The germline CDR1 and CDR2 sequences are SGHRS and YFSETQ. The CDR3 is made up of 14 amino acids. The CDR3 nucleotides are TGCGCCAGCAGTCCTAGCGGGAACACCGGGGAGCTGTTTTTT. Its protein product is CASSPSGNTGELFF.

The chain combines TRBV6-1 with TRBJ2-2, with D perhaps TRBD1 or TRBD2 (5 bases each). Germline CDR1 reads MNHNS; CDR2 reads SASEGT. V lost 2 bases and J 5 bases, leaving 15 bases between the germline ends. The CDR3 has 16 residues. CDR3 loop: CASSEMGSGGTGELFF. CDR3 bases: TGTGCCAGCAGTGAAATGGGCAGTGGGGGAACCGGGGAGCTGTTTTTT.

The chain has TRBV2 and TRBJ1-1; the match to TRBD1 covers 10 bases. V was pared by 4 bases and J by 1 base, with 12 bases of the junction left unmatched. The length of the CDR3 is 18 residues. Germline V gene data show CDR1 as SNHLY and CDR2 as FYNNEI. CDR3 nucleotide sequence: TGTGCCAGCAGTGGAGGACAGGGGGTTAGGTCAAAGAACACTGAAGCTTTCTTT. Translated, it gives CASSGGQGVRSKNTEAFF.

V usage is TRBV6-1 and J usage is TRBJ1-4; D possibly corresponds to TRBD1 (6 bases). Germline lookup yields CDR1 MNHNS and CDR2 SASEGT. V dropped 3 bases and J dropped 5 bases, with 10 bases sitting between them. The length of the CDR3 is 14 residues. The chain's CDR3 is CASSDMTGNEKLFF. CDR3 bases: TGTGCCAGCAGTGACATGACAGGCAATGAAAAACTGTTTTTT.

In DNA, the CDR3 is TGCGCCAGCAGCTTGGTGGCAGGCATTAGCCAAGAGACCCAGTACTTC. Protein: CASSLVAGISQETQYF. The J gene is TRBJ2-5, the V gene TRBV5-1; D gene uncertain. This CDR3 spans 16 amino acids. Germline loops: CDR1 SGHRS, CDR2 YFSETQ. Trimming shortened V by 0 bases and J by 1 base, and 13 bases separated the two germline ends.

The J gene is TRBJ2-1, the V gene TRBV5-1, with 12 bases fitting TRBD1. This CDR3 has 16 residues. CDR1 SGHRS and CDR2 YFSETQ come from the germline V gene. The J segment lost 4 bases and the V segment lost 7 bases, leaving 9 bases of the junction unmatched. The CDR3 region has the DNA TGCGCCAGCGGGACAGGGGGCGTTATAGGATACAATGAGCAGTTCTTC. Translated, it gives CASGTGGVIGYNEQFF. Based on the CDR3 plus reference TRBV5-1 and TRBJ2-1, the full variable domain is KAGVTQTPRYLIKTRGQQVTLSCSPISGHRSVSWYQQTPGQGLQFLFEYFSETQRNKGNFPGRFSGRQFSNSRSEMNVSTLELGDSALYLCASGTGGVIGYNEQFFGPGTRLTVL.

The V gene is TRBV15, the J gene TRBJ1-6, with 7 bases matching TRBD1. The V and J ends lost 1 base and 7 bases, in that order; junction bases with no gene match: 7. Germline CDR1 reads LNHNV; CDR2 reads YYDKDF (reference sequence). The CDR3 has 16 amino acids. The CDR3 spells CATSRAEGQRNSPLHF. The CDR3, as DNA: TGTGCCACCAGCAGAGCCGAGGGACAGCGGAATTCACCCCTCCACTTT.

Ten or more counts support this clone. The chain uses TRBV2 and TRBJ1-5; TRBD1 might be the D (5 bases). CDR1 and CDR2 from the germline V gene are SNHLY and FYNNEI. CDR3 size: 13 residues. The V end lost 6 bases, the J end lost 2 bases, and 8 bases lay between the germline ends. This CDR3 is CASRGDGNQPQHF. The CDR3 coding sequence is TGTGCCAGCAGGGGGGACGGCAATCAGCCCCAGCATTTT.

J is TRBJ2-3 and V is TRBV27, with 10 bases identical to TRBD2. This CDR3 has 18 amino acids. Germline CDR1 is MNHEY and CDR2 is SMNVEV (reference sequence). V gave up 3 bases and J gave up 1 base; unmatched junction bases: 10. CDR3 in DNA: TGTGCCAGCAGTTTCCCCTTCTCCGGGACTAGCGGCACAGATACGCAGTATTTT. Protein product: CASSFPFSGTSGTDTQYF.

This clone was counted a single time. V usage is TRBV5-1 and J usage is TRBJ2-1; 7 bases match TRBD1. This CDR3 has 14 residues. Trimming cost V 3 bases and J 5 bases; bases outside gene matches: 5. In germline, CDR1 is SGHRS, CDR2 YFSETQ. The DNA of the CDR3 is TGCGCCAGCAGCTCAGGGGGTCTAAACAATGAGCAGTTCTTC. It is translated as CASSSGGLNNEQFF.

This clone was counted a few times. The chain has TRBV11-3 and TRBJ2-3; D not resolved. Germline CDR1 and CDR2: SGHNT and YENEEA. CDR3 length: 14 amino acids. Trimming stripped 2 bases from V and 3 bases from J, with 9 bases between. This chain's CDR3 is CASSLPGLTDTQYF. CDR3 DNA sequence: TGTGCCAGCAGCTTACCGGGTTTGACAGATACGCAGTATTTT.

The chain carries TRBV20-1 and TRBJ2-5, with D maybe TRBD2 (5 bases). Trimming pared 6 bases from V and 5 bases from J, leaving 10 bases between. The germline V gene encodes CDR1 DFQATT and CDR2 SNEGSKA (reference sequence). The CDR3 covers 11 residues. Here the CDR3 reads CSAPDYETQYF. CDR3 nucleotides: TGCAGTGCCCCTGACTACGAGACCCAGTACTTC.

This clone was recorded at least ten times. This chain uses TRBV2 with TRBJ2-3; 7 nucleotides align to TRBD2. Germline V lookup: CDR1 SNHLY, CDR2 FYNNEI. The CDR3 totals 17 residues. V lost 4 bases and J lost 4; bases outside the gene matches: 14. CDR3 sequence: CASSVIAGRLLSDTQYF. The CDR3 DNA reads TGTGCCAGCAGTGTGATAGCGGGCCGCCTTCTTTCAGATACGCAGTATTTT.

This chain connects TRBV6-4 to TRBJ1-1; 11 bases are a match to TRBD1. The CDR3 totals 15 residues. Germline V gene sequence: CDR1 MRHNA, CDR2 SNTAGT. V shed 5 bases, J shed 3 bases, and the junction held 5 bases outside the gene matches. The chain's CDR3 is CASSPGGQGDTEAFF. The CDR3 DNA reads TGTGCCAGCAGTCCCGGGGGACAGGGGGACACTGAAGCTTTCTTT.

V gene TRBV2 combines with J gene TRBJ2-7, with D tentatively TRBD1 (5 bases). Germline CDR1 is SNHLY and CDR2 is FYNNEI. The CDR3 covers 17 residues. Trimming took 2 bases from V and 11 from J, leaving 28 bases between them. CDR3 protein: CASSERSFRVGGFEEYF. The CDR3 DNA is TGTGCCAGCAGTGAACGCTCTTTCAGGGTGGGTGGGTTTGAGGAGTACTTC.

V and J are TRBV28 and TRBJ2-4, with D perhaps matching TRBD2 (6 bases). This CDR3 contains 14 residues. Trimming removed 6 bases from V and 3 bases from J, with 12 bases in between. CDR1 is MDHEN and CDR2 is SYDVKM in the germline V gene. The CDR3 spells CASRVTGVKNIQYF. The CDR3 DNA reads as TGTGCCAGCAGAGTCACGGGAGTCAAAAACATTCAGTACTTC.

V and J are TRBV7-9 and TRBJ1-2, with D unclear. The V end was cut by 2 bases, the J end by 7 bases, with 11 bases between. This CDR3 is built from 13 residues. Germline V gene sequence: CDR1 SEHNR, CDR2 FQNEAQ (reference sequence). CDR3: CASSLTGAGGYTF. CDR3 coding DNA: TGTGCCAGCAGCTTAACGGGAGCGGGTGGCTACACCTTC.